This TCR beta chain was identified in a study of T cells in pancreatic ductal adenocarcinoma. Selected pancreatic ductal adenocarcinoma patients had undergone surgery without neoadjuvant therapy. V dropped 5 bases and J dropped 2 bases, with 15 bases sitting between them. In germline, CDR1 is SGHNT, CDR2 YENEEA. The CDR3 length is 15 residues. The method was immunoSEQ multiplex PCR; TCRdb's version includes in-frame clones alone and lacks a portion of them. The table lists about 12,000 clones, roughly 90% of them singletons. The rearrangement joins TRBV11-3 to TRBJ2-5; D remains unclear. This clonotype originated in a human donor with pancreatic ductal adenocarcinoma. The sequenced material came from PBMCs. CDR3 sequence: CASSPGLTVQETQYF. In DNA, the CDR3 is TGTGCCAGCAGCCCTGGGTTGACGGTACAAGAGACCCAGTACTTC.